This TCR beta chain stems from a study of blood T cells in healthy people across ages. Study results and caveats: While age rose, TCR beta diversity per million T cells dropped in a roughly linear way. It was not known whether donors were CMV positive (a possible confounder of expanded clonotype changes).

A J-beta primer mix and a sample-barcoded 5' primer were used in a second PCR of about 7 to 12 cycles. TCRdb analysed the 5' RACE reads with MiXCR anew, one entry per CDR3 protein. The data contain about 400,000 distinct CDR3 sequences, about 52% of them singletons. This clonotype was seen a handful of times. Its antigen is currently unknown. Germline V gene data show CDR1 as SQVTM and CDR2 as ANQGSEA. Trimming took 4 bases from V and 8 from J, leaving 11 bases between them. CDR3 length: 11 amino acids. The chain recombines TRBV29-1 with TRBJ1-2, with D hard to call. The sample was blood. The sequence derives from a man aged 55 to 70 in good health. CDR3 in DNA: TGCAGCGTTGCGACCGCAGGAGGCTACACCTTC. This codes for CSVATAGGYTF.